The present entry profiles one T cell receptor beta chain with its context. This sample is drawn from a study of technical replicates of blood from a few donors. V lost 4 bases to trimming and J lost 5 bases; unmatched junction nucleotides: 5. CDR3 length: 14 amino acids. Germline assignment: CDR1 PRHDT and CDR2 FYEKMQ (reference sequence). The data were produced by immunoSEQ multiplex PCR, yet TCRdb's version contains in-frame clones alone and is incomplete. This sample has around 83,000 clones, with 90% to 95% found just once. The sequence was collected from a human donor in good health. Input material: T cells isolated from PBMCs. The chain joins TRBV13 to TRBJ2-3, with 8 nucleotides matching TRBD2. DNA for the CDR3: TGTGCCAGCAGCTACGGGAGGGCTGGAGATACGCAGTATTTT. Its translation is CASSYGRAGDTQYF.